A selection of T cell receptor beta chains follows, all from one sample in a study of shared T cell receptors in the human thymus. TCRdb's copy holds only in-frame clones and misses some; the assay was immunoSEQ multiplex PCR. Altogether about 710,000 clones are present, 87% being singletons, with the ten largest covering approximately 0.0097%. This sample also appeared in a second study, on human thymus T cells.

Sequenced input: thymocytes. These receptors originate from a boy younger than two with a congenital heart defect. Both conserved end residues are part of each CDR3. Each record gives: V gene, J gene, D gene, clone size, CDR3 DNA, CDR3 protein. A D gene is named only where the DNA matches it firmly. Rows give clone size only sometimes, using once, few, many, or a class for an expanded clone.

>TRBV7-9|TRBJ2-2|TRBD2|-
TGTGCCAGCAGTGCTAGCGGGAACGCGAACACCGGGGAGCTGTTTTTT
CASSASGNANTGELFF
>TRBV2|TRBJ2-6|-|-
TGTGCCAGCAGTGAGGAGGTTTCACCTGGGGCCAACGTCCTGACTTTC
CASSEEVSPGANVLTF
>TRBV7-9|TRBJ2-3|TRBD2|-
TGTGCCAGCAGCGGGAGGGGCACAGATACGCAGTATTTT
CASSGRGTDTQYF
>TRBV27|TRBJ2-6|-|-
TGTGCCAGCAGTTTAATGGGGCTCCCTGGGGCCAACGTCCTGACTTTC
CASSLMGLPGANVLTF
>TRBV4-1|TRBJ2-7|TRBD1|few
TGCGCCAGCAGCCAGCACGAACCGGGACAGGGCTACGAGCAGTACTTC
CASSQHEPGQGYEQYF
>TRBV25-1|TRBJ2-5|TRBD1|-
TGTGCCAGCAGCGGACAGGGAGCCCGAGAGACCCAGTACTTC
CASSGQGARETQYF
>TRBV28|TRBJ2-5|TRBD1|few
TGTGCCAGCAGTTTATGTGGGGCAGGGGGCGCGTTGAAAGAGACCCAGTACTTC
CASSLCGAGGALKETQYF
>TRBV28|TRBJ2-7|TRBD1|-
TGTGCCATCCAACAGGGGCGCAGTTACGAGCAGTACTTC
CAIQQGRSYEQYF
>TRBV7-8|TRBJ2-1|TRBD2|once
TGTGCCAGCAGCTTAGTAGCGGGGGACCCTTACAATGAGCAGTTCTTC
CASSLVAGDPYNEQFF
>TRBV12-5|TRBJ2-2|-|-
TGTGCTAGTGGCATGGACACGAACACCGGGGAGCTGTTTTTT
CASGMDTNTGELFF
>TRBV5-4|TRBJ2-7|TRBD1|-
TGTGCCAGCAGCAGGGACAGGGACGGGTACGAGCAGTACTTC
CASSRDRDGYEQYF
>TRBV19|TRBJ2-7|TRBD1|-
TGTGCCAGCGGGGACAGCTACGAGCAGTACTTC
CASGDSYEQYF
>TRBV19|TRBJ1-5|-|-
TGTGCCAGTAGTATTACACTCCGAGGGACACCTAGCAATCAGCCCCAGCATTTT
CASSITLRGTPSNQPQHF
>TRBV5-6|TRBJ2-4|TRBD1|-
TGTGCCAGCACCGTTTTCGGACAGGTGGTACGCATTCAGTACTTC
CASTVFGQVVRIQYF
>TRBV10-1|TRBJ2-3|-|-
TGCGCCAGCAGTGAGTTGTCGGAGGGGCGATTCACGGATACGCAGTATTTT
CASSELSEGRFTDTQYF
>TRBV6-6|TRBJ2-1|TRBD1|-
TGTGCCAGCAGTTACAGGGGACAGGGTCTGCACAATGAGCAGTTCTTC
CASSYRGQGLHNEQFF
>TRBV4-3|TRBJ1-2|TRBD1|-
TGCGCCAGCAGCCAAGAATTAGCCAGGGGGGCGTCTTACTATGGCTACACCTTC
CASSQELARGASYYGYTF
>TRBV14|TRBJ1-1|-|-
TGTGCCAGCAGCCGACCGGGACAACAGAACACTGAAGCTTTCTTT
CASSRPGQQNTEAFF
>TRBV5-1|TRBJ1-3|-|-
TGCGCCAGCAGCTTAAACCCGGGTCGCGGAAACACCATATATTTT
CASSLNPGRGNTIYF
>TRBV12-5|TRBJ2-7|TRBD1|-
TGTGCTAGTGGTTCACAACGTCCGGGACAGGGTACGTACGAGCAGTACTTC
CASGSQRPGQGTYEQYF
>TRBV20-1|TRBJ2-7|-|-
TGCAGTGCTAGACCTTACGAGCAGTACTTC
CSARPYEQYF
>TRBV4-1|TRBJ2-1|-|-
TGCGCCAGCAGCCAGCGGGACAGGGTACATTTAGCGGGAGGCGGTGATGAGCAGTTCTTC
CASSQRDRVHLAGGGDEQFF
>TRBV7-9|TRBJ2-3|TRBD1|-
TGTGCCAGCATGCGGGACAGGGGGCCTGATACGCAGTATTTT
CASMRDRGPDTQYF
>TRBV27|TRBJ2-1|-|-
TGTGCCAGCAACCCGTTGCGGGCAGGAGGTGGCCATGAGCAGTTCTTC
CASNPLRAGGGHEQFF
>TRBV18|TRBJ1-1|-|-
TGTGCCAGCTCACCAAAGAGAGGCAGGGGTTGGACTGAAGCTTTCTTT
CASSPKRGRGWTEAFF
>TRBV7-6|TRBJ1-1|-|-
TGTGCCAGCAGCTGGCTCGGGGGCACTGAAGCTTTCTTT
CASSWLGGTEAFF